The present T cell receptor beta chain was sequenced within a study of cytomegalovirus exposure and HLA in healthy donors. Study conclusions and caveats: HLA allele associations emerged for 16,951 TCR beta sequences in a later analysis, at 0.05 false discovery rate.

The primer mix had 60 Vbeta and 13 Jbeta primers. The method was immunoSEQ multiplex PCR; TCRdb's version includes in-frame clones alone and lacks a portion of them. The profile shows approximately 150,000 clones, 87% of them singletons. The CDR3 runs 15 residues. V shed 8 bases and J shed 2 bases, with 19 bases lying between them. Germline loops: CDR1 WSHSY, CDR2 SAAADI. With respect to this clone: Its specificity is not known.

The sequence derives from a woman aged 25 to 39 in good health and CMV-seronegative. The chain has TRBV10-2 and TRBJ2-7; maybe TRBD2 (6 bases). The sequenced sample was PBMCs. CDR3 DNA sequence: TGCGCCAGCGTCCGAGCTAGCGCTGGGCCCTACGAGCAGTACTTC. Amino acid sequence: CASVRASAGPYEQYF.